This passage covers 24 T cell receptor beta chains from one sample sequenced in a study of T cells in Graves' hyperthyroidism and ophthalmopathy. The CDR3 regions of TCR beta were amplified from RNA transcripts. The study used the HTBI primer set for a first-round RT-PCR of the TCR CDR3. Each CDR3 protein gets one entry after TCRdb re-called the multiplex PCR reads with MiXCR. In the table there are 200,000 to 250,000 distinct CDR3 sequences, about 17% of which are singletons. The sequenced material came from blood. Source of these receptors: a woman between 18 and 29 years old with Graves' ophthalmopathy.

This rearrangement joins TRBV7-9 to TRBJ1-1; D gene ambiguous. The CDR3 is 15 amino acids. Germline V gene data show CDR1 as SEHNR and CDR2 as FQNEAQ (reference sequence). The V gene lost 1 base and the J gene lost 11 bases, with 20 bases spanning the gap. The CDR3 sequence is CASSLGRSRSNGAFF. CDR3 DNA: TGTGCCAGCAGCTTAGGACGTTCCAGGTCGAACGGGGCTTTCTTT.

This clonotype was counted between two and nine times. The gene calls are TRBV18 and TRBJ2-7, with 7 nucleotides matching TRBD1. The ends lost 3 bases at V and 2 bases at J; junction bases unmatched: 1. Per the germline V gene, CDR1 is KGHSH and CDR2 is LQKENI. This CDR3 is 13 amino acids long. The CDR3 bases are TGTGCCAGCTCACCTGACAGGGCCTACGAGCAGTACTTC. Translating gives CASSPDRAYEQYF.

This clonotype was recorded many times. The V gene is TRBV29-1, the J gene TRBJ1-2; tentatively, D is TRBD1 (5 bases). The germline V gene encodes CDR1 SQVTM and CDR2 ANQGSEA. V lost 5 bases, J lost 4 bases, and 14 bases lay in between. This CDR3 is built from 13 residues. This chain's CDR3 is CSVRDASTYGYTF. CDR3 DNA sequence: TGCAGCGTTCGGGACGCCAGCACCTATGGCTACACCTTC.

This clonotype was detected a few times. The rearrangement links TRBV25-1 to TRBJ1-3; TRBD1 is a possible D gene (5 bases). Germline V lookup: CDR1 MGHDK, CDR2 SYGVNS. Trimming took 3 bases from V and 2 from J, leaving 14 bases between them. The CDR3 contains 16 residues. CDR3 region: CASSEKGTWTGNTIYF. The CDR3 DNA reads TGTGCCAGCAGTGAGAAAGGGACCTGGACTGGAAACACCATATATTTT.

This clonotype was detected ten times or more. The chain joins TRBV11-2 to TRBJ2-1; TRBD2 aligns across 8 bases. This CDR3 contains 18 residues. Germline V CDR1 and CDR2: SGHAT, FQNNGV. The V segment lost 1 base and the J segment 0 bases; nucleotides outside the gene matches: 8. The CDR3 nucleotides read TGTGCCAGCAGCTTAGTATTCGGGGGGGGAAGCTCCTACAATGAGCAGTTCTTC. Translating gives CASSLVFGGGSSYNEQFF. The whole variable domain, filled in from reference TRBV11-2 and TRBJ2-1, reads EAGVAQSPRYKIIEKRQSVAFWCNPISGHATLYWYQQILGQGPKLLIQFQNNGVVDDSQLPKDRFSAERLKGVDSTLKIQPAKLEDSAVYLCASSLVFGGGSSYNEQFFGPGTRLTVL.

This clonotype was picked up a small number of times. A much larger clone is a single base away; this may be a read error. The rearrangement uses TRBV20-1 and TRBJ2-5, with a possible D match to TRBD2 (7 bases). Per the germline V gene, CDR1 is DFQATT and CDR2 is SNEGSKA (reference sequence). Trimming shortened V by 0 bases and J by 9 bases, and 20 bases separated the two germline ends. The length of the CDR3 is 15 residues. The CDR3 sequence: CSARELARGGEAQYF. CDR3 DNA: TGCAGTGCTAGAGAACTAGCGCGAGGGGGGGAGGCCCAGTACTTC.

This clonotype was counted ten times or more. V and J are TRBV12-3 or TRBV12-4 and TRBJ1-2, with D unclear. V was shortened by 2 bases and J by 4 bases, with 11 bases between the two germline ends. CDR3 length equals 14 residues. CDR3 loop: CASSLTESFYGYTF. The CDR3 DNA follows: TGTGCCAGCAGTTTAACGGAGAGCTTCTATGGCTACACCTTC.

The chain employs TRBV6-1 and TRBJ1-5; possibly TRBD1 for D (5 bases). This CDR3 comprises 16 residues. Trimming shortened V by 3 bases and J by 9 bases, and 21 bases separated the two germline ends. Germline V gene sequence: CDR1 MNHNS, CDR2 SASEGT. CDR3 coding DNA: TGTGCCAGCAGTGACGTTCCGGGACCCTCCAGGCGGCCCCAGCATTTT. Encoded protein: CASSDVPGPSRRPQHF.

This clonotype was counted at least ten times. CDR3 nucleotide sequence: TGCGCCAGCAGCCAAGTGTTGAGCCCAGGATACGAGCAGTACTTC. Protein: CASSQVLSPGYEQYF. The chain couples TRBV4-1 to TRBJ2-7, with D uncertain. Germline V gene data show CDR1 as MGHRA and CDR2 as YSYEKL. The CDR3 covers 15 residues. V was trimmed by 1 base and J by 4 bases, leaving 14 bases between them.

In regard to this clonotype: This clone may be a read error of a much larger clone one base away. The chain uses TRBV4-1 and TRBJ2-1, with 10 bases aligning to TRBD2. The J call may not be correct, given that the DNA end is closer to TRBJ2-7. Germline CDR1 reads MGHRA; CDR2 reads YSYEKL. The CDR3 extends over 17 amino acids. The CDR3 sequence: CASSQDRAGGSYNEQYF. In DNA, the CDR3 is TGCGCCAGCAGCCAAGACAGAGCGGGGGGGTCCTACAATGAGCAGTACTTC.

Many counts were recorded for this clonotype. The rearrangement links TRBV5-4 to TRBJ2-7; 13 positions match TRBD2. Germline CDR1 SGHNT, CDR2 YYREEE (reference sequence). The CDR3 totals 15 residues. The V gene end was trimmed by 3 bases and the J gene end by 3 bases; junction bases not matched to a gene: 3. Written as DNA, the CDR3 is TGTGCCAGCAGCTCACTAGCGGGAGGGTTCTACGAGCAGTACTTC. Protein: CASSSLAGGFYEQYF.

This clonotype showed up many times. The chain uses TRBV12-3 or TRBV12-4 and TRBJ1-6, with TRBD1 identical over 8 bases. CDR3 length: 15 residues. The J segment lost 4 bases and the V segment lost 1 base, leaving 0 bases of the junction unmatched. The CDR3 region has the DNA TGTGCCAGCAGTTTAGGACAGGGGTATAATTCACCCCTCCACTTT. It is translated as CASSLGQGYNSPLHF.

This clonotype was observed at least ten times. This sequence joins TRBV28 and TRBJ1-5, with D uncertain. There are 16 residues in the CDR3. Germline loops: CDR1 MDHEN, CDR2 SYDVKM. V gave up 4 bases and J gave up 2 bases, with 15 bases separating them. This CDR3 is CASSYLLDKGNQPQHF. In nucleotides, the CDR3 is TGTGCCAGCAGTTACCTTTTAGACAAAGGCAATCAGCCCCAGCATTTT. Filled out from reference TRBV28 and TRBJ1-5, the complete variable domain reads DVKVTQSSRYLVKRTGEKVFLECVQDMDHENMFWYRQDPGLGLRLIYFSYDVKMKEKGDIPEGYSVSREKKERFSLILESASTNQTSMYLCASSYLLDKGNQPQHFGDGTRLSIL.

The table lists this clonotype with many counts. V usage is TRBV12-5 and J usage is TRBJ2-4, with a weak D call TRBD1 (6 bases). Germline loops: CDR1 LGHNT, CDR2 FRNRAP. Trimming took 2 bases from V and 5 from J, leaving 10 bases between them. This CDR3 is 14 amino acids long. CDR3 loop: CASGLSGAENIQYF. The CDR3 bases are TGTGCTAGTGGTTTGTCAGGGGCGGAAAACATTCAGTACTTC.

At least ten counts were recorded for this clonotype. V usage is TRBV9 and J usage is TRBJ2-1; 7 bases align to TRBD2. The V segment lost 4 bases and the J segment 1 base; nucleotides outside the gene matches: 8. This CDR3 spans 16 amino acids. Germline assignment: CDR1 SGDLS and CDR2 YYNGEE. The CDR3: CASSLPGRGSYNEQFF. In nucleotides, the CDR3 is TGTGCCAGCAGCCTCCCGGGGCGGGGGTCCTACAATGAGCAGTTCTTC.

This clonotype was counted ten times or more. The chain carries TRBV9 and TRBJ1-6; 11 nucleotides agree with TRBD1. J was trimmed by 10 bases and V by 4 bases; bases with no gene match: 10. This CDR3 is 16 amino acids long. Germline CDR1 SGDLS, CDR2 YYNGEE. DNA of the CDR3: TGTGCCAGCAGCCCCACCGGGACAGGGGGAGGATCACCCCTCCACTTT. Encoded protein: CASSPTGTGGGSPLHF.

This clonotype was detected many times. The V call is TRBV28, the J call TRBJ2-5, with 8 bases fitting TRBD2. The germline gives CDR1 MDHEN, CDR2 SYDVKM. The V gene end was trimmed by 6 bases and the J gene end by 5 bases; junction bases not matched to a gene: 8. The CDR3 contains 14 residues. CDR3 DNA: TGTGCCAGCAGCAATCTCCGGGGGGGTGAGACCCAGTACTTC. Protein product: CASSNLRGGETQYF.

This clonotype was seen repeatedly, ten times or more. Here the CDR3 reads CASSSPTGISDTQYF. The CDR3, as DNA: TGTGCCAGCAGCTCCCCGACCGGGATCTCAGATACGCAGTATTTT. The chain has TRBV7-9 and TRBJ2-3, with D possibly matching TRBD2 (5 bases). This CDR3 spans 15 amino acids. Per the germline V gene, CDR1 is SEHNR and CDR2 is FQNEAQ (reference sequence). The V gene lost 4 bases and the J gene lost 4 bases, with 15 bases spanning the gap.

This clonotype was observed at least ten times. The chain couples TRBV29-1 to TRBJ2-5; D perhaps matches TRBD1 (6 bases). V lost 3 bases to trimming and J lost 5 bases, with 10 bases between them. Germline CDR1 SQVTM, CDR2 ANQGSEA. There are 12 residues in the CDR3. CDR3 protein: CSVDKGEETQYF. DNA for the CDR3: TGCAGCGTTGATAAGGGGGAGGAGACCCAGTACTTC.

V gene TRBV12-3 or TRBV12-4 combines with J gene TRBJ2-7, with 10 bases aligning to TRBD2. Trimming at V came to 4 bases and at J to 6 bases, leaving 3 bases not matched to a gene. This CDR3 spans 13 amino acids. CDR3 coding DNA: TGTGCCAGCAGTTGGAGCGGGAGGGGCGAGCAGTACTTC. This gives the protein CASSWSGRGEQYF.

There are many counts of this clonotype. The CDR3 nucleotides are TGTGCCAGCAGCTTAGCCCAGACTAACACTGAAGCTTTCTTT. Translating it yields CASSLAQTNTEAFF. This chain joins TRBV7-2 and TRBJ1-1; D not resolved. The germline V and J ends were trimmed by 0 bases and 2 bases, with 7 bases remaining between them. This CDR3 is 14 amino acids long. CDR1 is SGHTA, CDR2 FQGNSA, per germline.

The chain couples TRBV6-1 to TRBJ1-2; 8 bases align to TRBD1. Trimming took 2 bases from V and 5 from J; bases not matched to a gene: 4. The CDR3 is 14 residues long. Germline V gene lookup returns CDR1 MNHNS and CDR2 SASEGT. In DNA form, the CDR3 reads TGTGCCAGCAGTGAACCTGGGACAGGATATGGCTACACCTTC. Protein: CASSEPGTGYGYTF.

The table lists this clonotype with many counts. The junction shows a germline mismatch at one end, possibly a read error. The chain employs TRBV27 and TRBJ1-1; TRBD1 is a possible D gene (5 bases). The length of the CDR3 is 13 residues. CDR1 MNHEY and CDR2 SMNVEV come from the germline V gene (reference sequence). The CDR3 here is CASRKRADTEASF. The CDR3 DNA sequence: TGTGCCAGCAGAAAGAGAGCGGACACTGAAGCTTCCTTT.

This clonotype showed up many times. V and J are TRBV19 and TRBJ1-1; D ambiguous. Between the trimmed V and J ends, which lost 10 bases and 1 base, there was a span of 13 bases. The CDR3 extends over 13 amino acids. Germline V lookup: CDR1 LNHDA, CDR2 SQIVND (reference sequence). This chain's CDR3 is CATEGWGNTEAFF. CDR3 sequence (DNA): TGTGCCACCGAGGGTTGGGGGAACACTGAAGCTTTCTTT.